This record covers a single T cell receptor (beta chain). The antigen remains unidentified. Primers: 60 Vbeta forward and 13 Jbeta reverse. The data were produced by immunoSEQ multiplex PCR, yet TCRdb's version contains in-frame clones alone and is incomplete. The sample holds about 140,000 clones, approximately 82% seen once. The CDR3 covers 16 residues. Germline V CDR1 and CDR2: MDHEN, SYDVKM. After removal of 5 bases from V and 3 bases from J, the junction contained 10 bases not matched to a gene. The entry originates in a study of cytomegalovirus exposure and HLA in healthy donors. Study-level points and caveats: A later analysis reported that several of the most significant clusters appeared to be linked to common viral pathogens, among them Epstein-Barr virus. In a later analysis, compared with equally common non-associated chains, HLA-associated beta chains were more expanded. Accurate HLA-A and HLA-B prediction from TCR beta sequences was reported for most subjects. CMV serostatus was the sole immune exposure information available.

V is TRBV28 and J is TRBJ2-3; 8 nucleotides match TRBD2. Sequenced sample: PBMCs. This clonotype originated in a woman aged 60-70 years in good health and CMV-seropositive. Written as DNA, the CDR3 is TGTGCCAGCAGTCCCCCCAGCGGGAGAGGTACAGATACGCAGTATTTT. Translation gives CASSPPSGRGTDTQYF.